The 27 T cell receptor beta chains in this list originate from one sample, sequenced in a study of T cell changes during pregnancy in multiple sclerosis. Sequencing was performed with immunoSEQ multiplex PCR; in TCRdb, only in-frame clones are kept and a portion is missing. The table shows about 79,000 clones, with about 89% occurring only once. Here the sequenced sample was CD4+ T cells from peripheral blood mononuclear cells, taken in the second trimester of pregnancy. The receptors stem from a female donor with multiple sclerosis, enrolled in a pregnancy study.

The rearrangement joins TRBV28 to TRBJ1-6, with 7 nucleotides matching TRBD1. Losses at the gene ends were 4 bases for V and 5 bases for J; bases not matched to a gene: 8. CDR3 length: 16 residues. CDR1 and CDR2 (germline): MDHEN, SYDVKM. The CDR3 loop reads CASSSRQGYDNSPLHF. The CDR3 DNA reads TGTGCCAGCAGTTCTCGACAGGGATACGATAATTCACCCCTCCACTTT.

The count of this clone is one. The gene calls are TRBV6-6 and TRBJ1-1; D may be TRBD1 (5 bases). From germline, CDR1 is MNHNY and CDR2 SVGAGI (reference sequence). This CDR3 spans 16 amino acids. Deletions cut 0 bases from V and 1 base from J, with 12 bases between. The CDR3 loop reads CASSYSVGGGNTEAFF. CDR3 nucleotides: TGTGCCAGCAGTTACTCGGTCGGGGGGGGGAACACTGAAGCTTTCTTT.

The CDR3: CASVDERNTEAFF. For the CDR3, the DNA is TGTGCCAGCGTTGACGAGCGTAACACTGAAGCTTTCTTT. V is TRBV2 and J is TRBJ1-1; no clear D gene. Germline lookup yields CDR1 SNHLY and CDR2 FYNNEI. Trimming removed 8 bases from V and 2 bases from J, with 12 bases in between. This CDR3 has 13 residues.

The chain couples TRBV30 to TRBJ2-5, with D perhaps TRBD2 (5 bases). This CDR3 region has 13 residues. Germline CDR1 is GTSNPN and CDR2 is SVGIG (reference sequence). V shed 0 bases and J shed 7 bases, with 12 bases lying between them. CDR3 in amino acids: CAWSVSTGGTQYF. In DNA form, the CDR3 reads TGTGCCTGGAGTGTATCTACCGGAGGGACCCAGTACTTC.

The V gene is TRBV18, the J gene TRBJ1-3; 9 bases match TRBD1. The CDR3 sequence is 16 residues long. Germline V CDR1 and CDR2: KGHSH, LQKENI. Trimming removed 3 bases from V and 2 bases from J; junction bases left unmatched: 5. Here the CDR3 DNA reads TGTGCCAGCTCACCTGCGACAGGGGGTACTGGAAACACCATATATTTT. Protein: CASSPATGGTGNTIYF. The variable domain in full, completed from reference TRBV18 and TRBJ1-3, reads NAGVMQNPRHLVRRRGQEARLRCSPMKGHSHVYWYRQLPEEGLKFMVYLQKENIIDESGMPKERFSAEFPKEGPSILRIQQVVRGDSAAYFCASSPATGGTGNTIYFGEGSWLTVV.

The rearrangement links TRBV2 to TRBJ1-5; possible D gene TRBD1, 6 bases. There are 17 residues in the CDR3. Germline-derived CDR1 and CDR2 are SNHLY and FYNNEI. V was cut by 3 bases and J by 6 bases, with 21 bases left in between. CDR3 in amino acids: CASSERTGRDFGQPQHF. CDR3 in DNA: TGTGCCAGCAGTGAGAGAACAGGGAGGGATTTCGGTCAGCCCCAGCATTTT. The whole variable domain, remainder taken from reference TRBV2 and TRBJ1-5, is EPEVTQTPSHQVTQMGQEVILRCVPISNHLYFYWYRQILGQKVEFLVSFYNNEISEKSEIFDDQFSVERPDGSNFTLKIRSTKLEDSAMYFCASSERTGRDFGQPQHFGDGTRLSIL.

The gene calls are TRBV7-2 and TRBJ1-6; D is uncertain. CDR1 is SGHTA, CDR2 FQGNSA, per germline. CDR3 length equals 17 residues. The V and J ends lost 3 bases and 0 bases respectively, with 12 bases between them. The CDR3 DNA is TGTGCCAGCAGCTTGGTCCCATCTATCTCCTATAATTCACCCCTCCACTTT. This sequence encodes CASSLVPSISYNSPLHF.

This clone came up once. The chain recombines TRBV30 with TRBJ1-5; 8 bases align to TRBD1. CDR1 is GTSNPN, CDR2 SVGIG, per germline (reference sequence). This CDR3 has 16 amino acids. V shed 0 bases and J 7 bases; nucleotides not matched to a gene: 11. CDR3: CAWSVGKQGGGQPQHF. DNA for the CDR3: TGTGCCTGGAGTGTCGGGAAACAGGGGGGAGGCCAGCCCCAGCATTTT.

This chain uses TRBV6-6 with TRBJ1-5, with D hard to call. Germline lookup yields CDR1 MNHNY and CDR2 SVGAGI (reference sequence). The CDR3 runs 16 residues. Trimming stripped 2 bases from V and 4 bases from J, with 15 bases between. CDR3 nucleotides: TGTGCCAGCAGTTACGAGGCCGGTTTAGTGAATCAGCCCCAGCATTTT. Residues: CASSYEAGLVNQPQHF.

The CDR3: CASSLALPGQGGDYEQYF. The CDR3 bases are TGTGCCAGCAGCTTAGCCCTCCCGGGACAGGGCGGAGACTACGAGCAGTACTTC. V is TRBV7-6 and J is TRBJ2-7; TRBD1 agrees at 9 bases. CDR3 length: 18 residues. CDR1 is SGHVS, CDR2 FNYEAQ, per germline. Losses at the gene ends were 0 bases for V and 3 bases for J; bases not matched to a gene: 12.

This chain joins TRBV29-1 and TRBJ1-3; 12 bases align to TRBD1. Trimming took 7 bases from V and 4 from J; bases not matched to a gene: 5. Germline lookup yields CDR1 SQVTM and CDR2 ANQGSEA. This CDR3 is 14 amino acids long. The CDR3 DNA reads TGCAGCGCGTCCGGGACAGGGGGCGGAAACACCATATATTTT. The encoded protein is CSASGTGGGNTIYF.

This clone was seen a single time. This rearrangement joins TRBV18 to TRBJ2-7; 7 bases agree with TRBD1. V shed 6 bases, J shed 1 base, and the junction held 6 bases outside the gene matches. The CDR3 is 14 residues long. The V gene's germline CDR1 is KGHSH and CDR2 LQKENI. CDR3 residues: CASSYGTASYEQYF. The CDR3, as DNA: TGTGCCAGCTCGTACGGGACAGCGTCCTACGAGCAGTACTTC.

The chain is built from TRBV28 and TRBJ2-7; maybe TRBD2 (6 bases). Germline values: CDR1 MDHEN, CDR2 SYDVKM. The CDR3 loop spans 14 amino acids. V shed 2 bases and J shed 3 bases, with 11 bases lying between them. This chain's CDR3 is CASSLGQGLYEQYF. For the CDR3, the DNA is TGTGCCAGCAGTTTAGGCCAGGGACTCTACGAGCAGTACTTC.

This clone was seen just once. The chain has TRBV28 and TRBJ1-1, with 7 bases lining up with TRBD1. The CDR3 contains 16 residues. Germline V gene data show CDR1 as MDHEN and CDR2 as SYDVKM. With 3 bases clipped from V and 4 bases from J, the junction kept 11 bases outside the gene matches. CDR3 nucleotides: TGTGCCAGCAGTTTCGGTAGGAGGGGGCGGACCACTGAAGCTTTCTTT. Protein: CASSFGRRGRTTEAFF.

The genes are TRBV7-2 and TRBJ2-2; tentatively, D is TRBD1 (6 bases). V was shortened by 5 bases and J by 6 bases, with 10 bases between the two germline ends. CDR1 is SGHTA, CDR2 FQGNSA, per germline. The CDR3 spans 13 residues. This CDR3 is CASSAYRAGELFF. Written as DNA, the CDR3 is TGTGCCAGCAGCGCCTACAGGGCCGGGGAGCTGTTTTTT.

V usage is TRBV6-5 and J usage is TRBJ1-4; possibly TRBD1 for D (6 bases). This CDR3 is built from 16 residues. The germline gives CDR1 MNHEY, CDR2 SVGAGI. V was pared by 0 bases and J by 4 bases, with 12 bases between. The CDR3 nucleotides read TGTGCCAGCAGTTACTCCGGGACAAGTATTAATGAAAAACTGTTTTTT. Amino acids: CASSYSGTSINEKLFF.

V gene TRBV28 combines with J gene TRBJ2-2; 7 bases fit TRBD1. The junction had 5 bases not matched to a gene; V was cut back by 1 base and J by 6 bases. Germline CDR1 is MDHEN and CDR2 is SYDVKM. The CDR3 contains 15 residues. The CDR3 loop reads CASSLSHRGAGELFF. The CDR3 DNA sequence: TGTGCCAGCAGTTTATCCCACAGGGGAGCCGGGGAGCTGTTTTTT.

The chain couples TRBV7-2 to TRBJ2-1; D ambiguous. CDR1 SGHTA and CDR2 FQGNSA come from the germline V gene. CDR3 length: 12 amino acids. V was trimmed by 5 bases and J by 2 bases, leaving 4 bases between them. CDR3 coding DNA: TGTGCCAGCAGCCCCACCTACAATGAGCAGTTCTTC. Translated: CASSPTYNEQFF.

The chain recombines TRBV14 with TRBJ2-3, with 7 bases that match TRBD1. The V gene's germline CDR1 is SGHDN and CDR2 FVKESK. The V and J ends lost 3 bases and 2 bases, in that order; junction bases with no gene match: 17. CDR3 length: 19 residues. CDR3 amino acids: CASSHPPPAGGGHTDTQYF. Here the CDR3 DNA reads TGTGCCAGCAGCCATCCTCCTCCCGCAGGGGGTGGTCACACAGATACGCAGTATTTT.

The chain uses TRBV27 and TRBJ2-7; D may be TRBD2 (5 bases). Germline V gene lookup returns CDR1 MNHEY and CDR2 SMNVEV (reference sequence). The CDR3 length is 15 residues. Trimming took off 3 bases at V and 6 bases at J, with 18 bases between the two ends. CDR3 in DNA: TGTGCCAGCAGTTTGCGACTACAGACCGTCGGCGAGCAGTACTTC. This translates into CASSLRLQTVGEQYF.

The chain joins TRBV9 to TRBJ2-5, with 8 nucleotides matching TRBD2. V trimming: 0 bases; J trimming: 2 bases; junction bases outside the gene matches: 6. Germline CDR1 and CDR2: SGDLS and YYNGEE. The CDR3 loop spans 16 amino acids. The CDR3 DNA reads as TGTGCCAGCAGCGTAGGAGTAACTAGCGGACAAGAGACCCAGTACTTC. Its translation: CASSVGVTSGQETQYF.

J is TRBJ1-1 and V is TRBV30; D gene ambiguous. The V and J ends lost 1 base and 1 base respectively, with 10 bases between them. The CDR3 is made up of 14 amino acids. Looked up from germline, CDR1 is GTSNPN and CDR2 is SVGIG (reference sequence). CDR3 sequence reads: CAWSAYTRNTEAFF. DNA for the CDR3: TGTGCCTGGAGTGCCTACACTAGGAACACTGAAGCTTTCTTT.

CDR3 sequence reads: CSAGGYNEQFF. In DNA, the CDR3 is TGCAGTGCCGGGGGCTACAATGAGCAGTTCTTC. The J gene is TRBJ2-1, the V gene TRBV20-1, with a tentative D call TRBD2 (6 bases). Germline V gene sequence: CDR1 DFQATT, CDR2 SNEGSKA (reference sequence). V lost 6 bases to trimming and J lost 3 bases, with 6 bases between them. The CDR3 contains 11 residues.

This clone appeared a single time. Written as DNA, the CDR3 is TGTGCCAGCGGACTAGCGGGAGGGCCGGAAGAGCAGTACTTC. It encodes CASGLAGGPEEQYF. The chain couples TRBV6-5 to TRBJ2-7; 15 nucleotides match TRBD2. V was pared by 8 bases and J by 7 bases, with 6 bases of the junction left unmatched. CDR3 length: 14 residues. Looked up from germline, CDR1 is MNHEY and CDR2 is SVGAGI.

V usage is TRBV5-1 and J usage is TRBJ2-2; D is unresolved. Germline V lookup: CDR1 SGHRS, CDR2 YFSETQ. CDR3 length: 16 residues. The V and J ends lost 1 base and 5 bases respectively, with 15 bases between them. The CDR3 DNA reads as TGCGCCAGCAGCTTGTTAGTTGTAAGCGAAACCGGGGAGCTGTTTTTT. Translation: CASSLLVVSETGELFF.

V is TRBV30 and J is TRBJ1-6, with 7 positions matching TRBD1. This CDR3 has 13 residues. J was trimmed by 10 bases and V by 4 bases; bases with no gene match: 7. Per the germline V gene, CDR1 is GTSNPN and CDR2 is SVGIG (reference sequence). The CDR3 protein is CAWKLAGGSPLHF. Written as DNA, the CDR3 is TGTGCCTGGAAATTGGCAGGGGGATCACCCCTCCACTTT.

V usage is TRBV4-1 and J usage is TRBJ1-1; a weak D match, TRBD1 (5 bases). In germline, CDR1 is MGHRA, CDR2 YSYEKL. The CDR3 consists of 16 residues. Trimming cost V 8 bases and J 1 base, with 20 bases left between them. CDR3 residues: CASAPTDLRGNTEAFF. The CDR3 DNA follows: TGCGCCAGCGCACCGACAGACCTTAGGGGGAACACTGAAGCTTTCTTT.